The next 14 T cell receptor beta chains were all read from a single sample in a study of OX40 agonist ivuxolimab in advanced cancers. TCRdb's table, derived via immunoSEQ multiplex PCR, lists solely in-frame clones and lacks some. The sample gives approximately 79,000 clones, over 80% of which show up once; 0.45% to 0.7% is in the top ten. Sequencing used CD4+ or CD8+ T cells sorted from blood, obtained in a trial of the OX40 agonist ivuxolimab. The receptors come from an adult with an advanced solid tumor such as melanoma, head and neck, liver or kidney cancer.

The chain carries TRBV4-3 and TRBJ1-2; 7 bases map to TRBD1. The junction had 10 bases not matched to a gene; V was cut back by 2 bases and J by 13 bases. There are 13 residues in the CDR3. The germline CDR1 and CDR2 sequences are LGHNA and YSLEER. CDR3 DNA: TGCGCCAGCAGCCAACCGGCTGTTACAGGGGTCACCTTC. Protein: CASSQPAVTGVTF.

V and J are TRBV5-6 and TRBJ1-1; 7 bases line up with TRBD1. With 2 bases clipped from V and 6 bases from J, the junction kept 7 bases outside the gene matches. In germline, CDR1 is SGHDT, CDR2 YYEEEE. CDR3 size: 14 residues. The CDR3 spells CASSFGRGQAEAFF. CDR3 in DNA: TGTGCCAGCAGCTTTGGTAGGGGGCAGGCTGAAGCTTTCTTT.

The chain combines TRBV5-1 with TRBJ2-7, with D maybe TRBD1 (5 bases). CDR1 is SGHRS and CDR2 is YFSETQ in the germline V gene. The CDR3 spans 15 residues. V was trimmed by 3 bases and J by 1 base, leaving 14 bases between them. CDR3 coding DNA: TGCGCCAGCAGCTATCAGGGATCTACTTCCTACGAGCAGTACTTC. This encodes CASSYQGSTSYEQYF.

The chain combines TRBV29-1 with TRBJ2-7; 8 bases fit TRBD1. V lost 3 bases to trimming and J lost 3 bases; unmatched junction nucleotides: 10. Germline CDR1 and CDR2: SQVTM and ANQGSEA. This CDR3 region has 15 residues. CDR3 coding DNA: TGCAGCGTTGACGGGATGACAGGGGTCGGCTACGAGCAGTACTTC. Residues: CSVDGMTGVGYEQYF.

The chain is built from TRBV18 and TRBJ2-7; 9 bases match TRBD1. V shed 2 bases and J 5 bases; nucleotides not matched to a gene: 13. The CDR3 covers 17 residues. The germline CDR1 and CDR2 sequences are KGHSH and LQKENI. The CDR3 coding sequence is TGTGCCAGCTCACCAAGGATCGTTGGGGACAGGGACCACGAGCAGTACTTC. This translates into CASSPRIVGDRDHEQYF. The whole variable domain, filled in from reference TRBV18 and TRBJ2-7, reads NAGVMQNPRHLVRRRGQEARLRCSPMKGHSHVYWYRQLPEEGLKFMVYLQKENIIDESGMPKERFSAEFPKEGPSILRIQQVVRGDSAAYFCASSPRIVGDRDHEQYFGPGTRLTVT.

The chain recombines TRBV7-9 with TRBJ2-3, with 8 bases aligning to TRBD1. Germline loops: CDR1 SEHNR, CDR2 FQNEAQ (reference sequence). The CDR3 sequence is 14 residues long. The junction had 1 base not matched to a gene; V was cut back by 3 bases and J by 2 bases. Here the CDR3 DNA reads TGTGCCAGCAGCTTGCAGGGGGCCACAGATACGCAGTATTTT. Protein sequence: CASSLQGATDTQYF.

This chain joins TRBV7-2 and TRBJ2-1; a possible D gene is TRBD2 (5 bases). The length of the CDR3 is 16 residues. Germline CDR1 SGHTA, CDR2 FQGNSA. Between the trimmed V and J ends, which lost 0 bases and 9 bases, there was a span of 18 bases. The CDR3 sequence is CASSLAGGRPLVEQFF. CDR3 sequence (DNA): TGTGCCAGCAGCTTAGCCGGCGGGCGGCCCTTAGTTGAGCAGTTCTTC.

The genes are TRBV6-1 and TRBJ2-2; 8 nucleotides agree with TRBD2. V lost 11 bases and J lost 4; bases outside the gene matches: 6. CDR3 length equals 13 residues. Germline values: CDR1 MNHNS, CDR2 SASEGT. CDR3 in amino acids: CAGREAITGELFF. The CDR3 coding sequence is TGTGCCGGGCGGGAGGCCATCACCGGGGAGCTGTTTTTT.

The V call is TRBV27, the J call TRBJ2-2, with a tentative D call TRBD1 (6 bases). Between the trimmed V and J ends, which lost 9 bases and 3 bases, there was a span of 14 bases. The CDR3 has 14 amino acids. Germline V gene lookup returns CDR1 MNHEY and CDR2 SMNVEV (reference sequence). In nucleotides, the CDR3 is TGTGCCAGTTCCCTATACAGGGACACCGGGGAGCTGTTTTTT. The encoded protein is CASSLYRDTGELFF.

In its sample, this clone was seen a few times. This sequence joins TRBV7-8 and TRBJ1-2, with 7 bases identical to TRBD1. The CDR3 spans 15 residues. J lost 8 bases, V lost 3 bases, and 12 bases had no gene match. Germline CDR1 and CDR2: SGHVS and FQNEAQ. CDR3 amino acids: CASSFDRAKTLGYTF. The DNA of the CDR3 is TGTGCCAGCAGCTTCGACAGGGCCAAGACTCTGGGCTACACCTTC. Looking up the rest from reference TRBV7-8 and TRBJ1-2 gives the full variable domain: GAGVSQSPRYKVAKRGQDVALRCDPISGHVSLFWYQQALGQGPEFLTYFQNEAQLDKSGLPSDRFFAERPEGSVSTLKIQRTQQEDSAVYLCASSFDRAKTLGYTFGSGTRLTVV.

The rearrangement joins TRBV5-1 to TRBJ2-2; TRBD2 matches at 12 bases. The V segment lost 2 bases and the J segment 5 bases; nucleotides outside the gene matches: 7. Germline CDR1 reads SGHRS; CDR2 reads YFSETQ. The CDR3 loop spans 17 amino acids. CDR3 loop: CASSFWTSGTTTGELFF. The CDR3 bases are TGCGCCAGCAGCTTTTGGACTAGCGGGACAACAACCGGGGAGCTGTTTTTT.

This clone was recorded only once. CDR3 protein: CASSLSGGRSEQYF. CDR3 coding DNA: TGTGCCAGCAGCTTATCCGGGGGCCGTAGTGAGCAGTACTTC. The J gene is TRBJ2-7, the V gene TRBV7-8; D may match TRBD1 or TRBD2 (6 bases each). This CDR3 contains 14 residues. The V gene lost 2 bases and the J gene lost 7 bases, with 15 bases spanning the gap. Germline CDR1 SGHVS, CDR2 FQNEAQ. Drawing the rest from reference TRBV7-8 and TRBJ2-7, the complete variable domain is GAGVSQSPRYKVAKRGQDVALRCDPISGHVSLFWYQQALGQGPEFLTYFQNEAQLDKSGLPSDRFFAERPEGSVSTLKIQRTQQEDSAVYLCASSLSGGRSEQYFGPGTRLTVT.

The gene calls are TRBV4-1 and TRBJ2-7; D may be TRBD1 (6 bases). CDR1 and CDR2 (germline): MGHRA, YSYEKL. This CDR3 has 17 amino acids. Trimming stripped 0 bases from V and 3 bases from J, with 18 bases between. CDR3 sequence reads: CASSQEVGQTTGYEQYF. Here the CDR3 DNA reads TGCGCCAGCAGCCAAGAAGTAGGACAGACAACCGGCTACGAGCAGTACTTC.

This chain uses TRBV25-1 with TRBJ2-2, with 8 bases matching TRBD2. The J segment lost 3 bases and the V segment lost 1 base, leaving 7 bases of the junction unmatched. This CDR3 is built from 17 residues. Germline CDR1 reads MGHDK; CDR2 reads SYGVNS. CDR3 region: CASSEFDGRADTGELFF. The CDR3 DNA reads TGTGCCAGCAGTGAATTTGACGGGAGGGCCGACACCGGGGAGCTGTTTTTT.